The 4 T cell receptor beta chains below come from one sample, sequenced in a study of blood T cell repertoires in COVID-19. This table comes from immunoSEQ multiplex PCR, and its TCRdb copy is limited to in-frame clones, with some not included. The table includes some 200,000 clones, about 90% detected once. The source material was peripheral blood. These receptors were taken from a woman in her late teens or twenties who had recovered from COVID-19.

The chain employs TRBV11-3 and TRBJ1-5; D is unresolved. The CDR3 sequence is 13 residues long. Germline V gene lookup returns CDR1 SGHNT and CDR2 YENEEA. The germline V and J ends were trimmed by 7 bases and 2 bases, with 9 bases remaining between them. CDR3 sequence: CASTAGGNQPQHF. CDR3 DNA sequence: TGTGCCAGCACGGCCGGGGGCAATCAGCCCCAGCATTTT.

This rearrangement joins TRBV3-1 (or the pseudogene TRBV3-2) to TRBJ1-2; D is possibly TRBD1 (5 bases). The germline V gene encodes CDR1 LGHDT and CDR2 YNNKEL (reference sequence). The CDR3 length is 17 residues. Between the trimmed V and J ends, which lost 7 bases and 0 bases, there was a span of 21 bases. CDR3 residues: CASTGFGAMSSNYGYTF. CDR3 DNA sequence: TGTGCCAGCACCGGCTTTGGGGCCATGTCCTCTAACTATGGCTACACCTTC.

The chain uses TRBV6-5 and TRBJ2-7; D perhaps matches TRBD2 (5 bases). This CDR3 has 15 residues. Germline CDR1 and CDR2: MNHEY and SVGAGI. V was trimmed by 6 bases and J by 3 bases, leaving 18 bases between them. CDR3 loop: CASRVLEAANYEQYF. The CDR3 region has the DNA TGTGCCAGCAGGGTCCTTGAAGCGGCGAACTACGAGCAGTACTTC.

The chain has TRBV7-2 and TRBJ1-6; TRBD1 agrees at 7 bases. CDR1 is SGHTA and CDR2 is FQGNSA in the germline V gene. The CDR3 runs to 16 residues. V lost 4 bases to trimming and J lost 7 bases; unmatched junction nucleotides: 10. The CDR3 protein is CASSSGRGRGNSPLHF. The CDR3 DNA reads TGTGCCAGCAGCTCGGGGCGGGGCAGGGGGAATTCACCCCTCCACTTT.